This TCR beta chain emerged from a study of shared clonotypes between healthy human individuals. Evenly divided among several immunoSEQ plates was the genomic DNA of each subset. Using immunoSEQ multiplex PCR, the repertoire was profiled, and TCRdb retains in-frame clones only, with some absent. The table records 2 million to 3 million clones, 93% of them present only once. CDR3 size: 13 residues. V was clipped by 5 bases and J by 1 base, with 8 bases between them. Germline V gene sequence: CDR1 SGHTA, CDR2 FQGNSA. The chain links TRBV7-2 to TRBJ1-1; D gene ambiguous. Sequencing used naive CD4+ T cells from PBMCs. Indicated subset: CD45RA+ positively selected. The source of this sequence is a man in his late teens or twenties in good health. Some clones in this sample may be carry-over from other donors' samples. CDR3 in DNA: TGTGCCAGCAGCCCGCGGACGAACACTGAAGCTTTCTTT. It is translated as CASSPRTNTEAFF.